These 9 T cell receptor beta chains share one sample of origin, sequenced in a study of OX40 agonist ivuxolimab in advanced cancers. Assay: immunoSEQ multiplex PCR; the TCRdb copy retains only in-frame clones and omits some. The table lists approximately 44,000 clones, over 80% of them singletons. The sequencing used CD4+ or CD8+ T cells sorted from blood, collected in a trial of the OX40 agonist ivuxolimab. The source of these receptors is an adult with an advanced solid tumor such as melanoma, head and neck, liver or kidney cancer.

J is TRBJ2-3 and V is TRBV7-6; D is tentatively TRBD1 or TRBD2 (5 bases each). Germline CDR1 reads SGHVS; CDR2 reads FNYEAQ. The CDR3 extends over 14 amino acids. V shed 8 bases and J shed 6 bases, with 18 bases lying between them. CDR3 loop: CASGRGGSSDTQYF. The CDR3 DNA is TGTGCCAGCGGTAGGGGCGGGTCATCCGATACGCAGTATTTT.

The chain has TRBV29-1 and TRBJ1-4, with unresolved D. Per the germline V gene, CDR1 is SQVTM and CDR2 is ANQGSEA. CDR3 length: 12 amino acids. V was shortened by 4 bases and J by 5 bases, with 8 bases between the two germline ends. CDR3 in DNA: TGCAGCGTTGGTGACGGAAATGAAAAACTGTTTTTT. Amino acids: CSVGDGNEKLFF.

J is TRBJ1-1 and V is TRBV5-5; the D is unclear. The CDR3 extends over 14 amino acids. Germline CDR1 reads SGHKS; CDR2 reads YYEKEE (reference sequence). V gave up 4 bases and J gave up 2 bases, with 12 bases separating them. The CDR3 nucleotides read TGTGCCAGCAGCATCGTCTTGGGAAACACTGAAGCTTTCTTT. Protein product: CASSIVLGNTEAFF. The full variable domain, in which reference TRBV5-5 and TRBJ1-1 provide the parts outside the CDR3, is DAGVTQSPTHLIKTRGQQVTLRCSPISGHKSVSWYQQVLGQGPQFIFQYYEKEERGRGNFPDRFSARQFPNYSSELNVNALLLGDSALYLCASSIVLGNTEAFFGQGTRLTVV.

The CDR3 is CASSLDRPDTGELFF. Here the CDR3 DNA reads TGCGCCAGCAGCTTGGACAGGCCGGACACCGGGGAGCTGTTTTTT. The V call is TRBV5-1, the J call TRBJ2-2, with D perhaps matching TRBD1 (5 bases). Germline V gives CDR1 SGHRS, CDR2 YFSETQ. Trimming shortened V by 0 bases and J by 3 bases, and 9 bases separated the two germline ends. The CDR3 has 15 residues. Filled out from reference TRBV5-1 and TRBJ2-2, the complete variable domain reads KAGVTQTPRYLIKTRGQQVTLSCSPISGHRSVSWYQQTPGQGLQFLFEYFSETQRNKGNFPGRFSGRQFSNSRSEMNVSTLELGDSALYLCASSLDRPDTGELFFGEGSRLTVL.

This rearrangement joins TRBV7-3 to TRBJ2-5; 8 nucleotides agree with TRBD2. V was pared by 5 bases and J by 3 bases, with 8 bases of the junction left unmatched. CDR1 SGHTA and CDR2 FQGTGA come from the germline V gene. This CDR3 region has 15 residues. The CDR3 coding sequence is TGTGCCAGCAGCAGGACTAGCCGGAGGGAAGAGACCCAGTACTTC. This codes for CASSRTSRREETQYF.

V and J are TRBV7-9 and TRBJ2-4; no definite D call. CDR1 is SEHNR, CDR2 FQNEAQ, per germline (reference sequence). The CDR3 length is 11 residues. With 5 bases removed from V and 10 bases from J, the gap between germline ends came to 9 bases. The CDR3 sequence is CASSEEDIQYF. CDR3 nucleotide sequence: TGTGCCAGCAGCGAAGAAGATATTCAGTACTTC.

This clone appeared a single time. The chain links TRBV30 to TRBJ1-1; 9 bases line up with TRBD1. The germline gives CDR1 GTSNPN, CDR2 SVGIG (reference sequence). This CDR3 contains 15 residues. V gave up 2 bases and J gave up 5 bases; unmatched junction bases: 9. CDR3: CAWSPPGQGSTEAFF. The DNA of the CDR3 is TGTGCCTGGAGTCCTCCGGGACAGGGAAGTACTGAAGCTTTCTTT.

The chain has TRBV7-9 and TRBJ1-6; no clear D gene. Trimming shortened V by 0 bases and J by 10 bases, and 10 bases separated the two germline ends. The CDR3 totals 14 residues. Germline CDR1 is SEHNR and CDR2 is FQNEAQ (reference sequence). The CDR3: CASSLAGRGSPLHF. CDR3 in DNA: TGTGCCAGCAGCTTAGCCGGGCGCGGCTCACCCCTCCACTTT.

The gene calls are TRBV2 and TRBJ2-1; 8 bases fit TRBD2. The germline gives CDR1 SNHLY, CDR2 FYNNEI. V lost 6 bases, J lost 7 bases, and 11 bases stayed unmatched. The CDR3 consists of 15 residues. CDR3 DNA sequence: TGTGCCAGCAGCTATTCCAGCGGGAGTAGGAATGAGCAGTTCTTC. This codes for CASSYSSGSRNEQFF.